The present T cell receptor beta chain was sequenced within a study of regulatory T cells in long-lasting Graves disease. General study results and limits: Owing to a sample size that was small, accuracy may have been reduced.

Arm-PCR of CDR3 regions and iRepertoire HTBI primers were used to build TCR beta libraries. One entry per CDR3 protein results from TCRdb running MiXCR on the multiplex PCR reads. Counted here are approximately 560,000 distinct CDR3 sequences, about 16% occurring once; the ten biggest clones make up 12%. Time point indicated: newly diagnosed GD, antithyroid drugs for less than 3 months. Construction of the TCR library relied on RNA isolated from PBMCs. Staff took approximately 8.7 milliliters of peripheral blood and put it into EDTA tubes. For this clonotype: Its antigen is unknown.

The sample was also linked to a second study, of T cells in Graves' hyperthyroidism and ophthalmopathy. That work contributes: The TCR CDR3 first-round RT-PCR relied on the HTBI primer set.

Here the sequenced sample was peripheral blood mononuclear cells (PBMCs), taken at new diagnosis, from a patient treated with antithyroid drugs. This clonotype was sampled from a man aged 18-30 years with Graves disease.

CDR3 sequence (DNA): TGTGCCAGCAGCTTAAATCCGGGAGGGAGCTCCTACAATGAGCAGTTCTTC. Encoded protein: CASSLNPGGSSYNEQFF. V is TRBV7-6 and J is TRBJ2-1, with TRBD2 matching 8 bases. The CDR3 contains 17 residues. J was trimmed by 0 bases and V by 2 bases; bases with no gene match: 6. Germline V CDR1 and CDR2: SGHVS, FNYEAQ.